This T cell receptor (beta chain) was captured in a study of CD8+CD57+ T cells in acquired aplastic anemia. In the study overall: DNA recovered from sorted CD4+ and CD8+ cells had a mean of approximately 3.2 ug. Whole-study findings and limits: The study identified under 30 CD8+ CDR3 sequences shared by patients and controls.

Trimming at V came to 10 bases and at J to 2 bases, leaving 18 bases not matched to a gene. The germline CDR1 and CDR2 sequences are ENHRY and SYGVKD. CDR3 size: 17 residues. According to the study, genomic DNA was the template for TCR beta VDJ and CDR3 profiling. TCRdb reprocessed the reads via MiXCR and lists one record per CDR3 protein. The profile covers about 150,000 distinct CDR3 sequences, with less than 50% appearing a single time and about 31% taken by the ten largest. This clonotype has only a few counts. Its antigen remains unidentified. Individuals selected for sequencing had exhibited CD8+CD57+ cell expansion on flow cytometry. At blood sampling, none of the patients had yet received therapy.

The material sequenced was sorted CD4+, CD8+, or CD8+CD57+ T cells (not recorded which) from PBMCs. V is TRBV10-3 and J is TRBJ2-7, with TRBD1 matching 9 bases. The receptor was isolated from a human donor with aplastic anemia. The CDR3, as DNA: TGTGCCACCGGAACGAGGTTGGGACAGGGCTCAACCTACGAGCAGTACTTC. As protein: CATGTRLGQGSTYEQYF.